This T cell receptor (beta chain) was found in a study of T cell repertoires in aging, cancer and after chemotherapy. For the study at large: The full dataset contained around 10 million TCR reads. Findings and caveats of the study: Compared with age-matched healthy donors, untreated hematological or solid cancer patients showed higher blood TCR clonality. In healthy donors, age-related TCR diversity loss mainly reflected lost richness.

V lost 7 bases and J lost 0, with 10 bases in between. The CDR3 has 13 amino acids. Germline V lookup: CDR1 SQVTM, CDR2 ANQGSEA. Multiplex touch-down PCR with TRB-A/B primers amplified rearranged V-D-J TRB sequences. TCRdb re-analysed the multiplex PCR reads in MiXCR, keeping a single row per CDR3 protein. The sample comprises 3,500 to 5,500 distinct CDR3 sequences, approximately 71% of which are singletons, and 7.9% rests with the top ten. This clonotype was seen once. Its antigen is not identified. Peripheral blood genomic DNA, not sorted cells or RNA, was the template. This clonotype was sampled from a human donor with a solid tumor. V is TRBV29-1 and J is TRBJ2-1; weak D call: TRBD1 (6 bases). The sequencing sample was made of blood. The CDR3 is CSADRSSYNEQFF. As DNA, the CDR3 is TGCAGCGCAGACAGGAGCTCCTACAATGAGCAGTTCTTC.